The next 12 T cell receptor beta chains were all read from a single sample in a study of response to subunit inactivated influenza vaccine (dated by TCRdb to 2017 to 2018). Libraries were constructed by RT-PCR. These reads were obtained on an Illumina HiSeq 2500. TCRdb took the public reads, trimmed them with fastp at Q25, ran MiXCR for clone calling and kept in-frame beta chains. Every distinct CDR3 protein forms one entry, paired with its most common genes and DNA. This sample comprises over 650,000 distinct CDR3 sequences, approximately 17% of them detected only once. 11% of the sample lies in the top ten. This material consisted of PBMCs from blood, taken around 5 days after vaccination. Receptor source: a man aged 50 to 60 who received an inactivated influenza vaccine. Donor details come from another sample of the same person, matched by shared clones.

The chain recombines TRBV28 with TRBJ2-6; TRBD2 might be the D (5 bases). The V gene's germline CDR1 is MDHEN and CDR2 SYDVKM. V dropped 6 bases and J dropped 2 bases, with 17 bases sitting between them. The CDR3 covers 17 residues. In nucleotides, the CDR3 is TGTGCCAGCAGGCAAACCGGACTCCGGACTGGGGCCAACGTCCTGACTTTC. Residues: CASRQTGLRTGANVLTF.

The chain recombines TRBV7-2 with TRBJ2-7; no firm D call. Germline CDR1 is SGHTA and CDR2 is FQGNSA. This CDR3 contains 13 residues. Trimming pared 1 base from V and 9 bases from J, leaving 13 bases between. CDR3 in amino acids: CASSLDRVSGQYF. The CDR3 DNA is TGTGCCAGCAGCTTAGATAGGGTTTCGGGGCAGTACTTC.

Turning to this clonotype: This clone may be a read error of a much larger clone one base away. The chain recombines TRBV4-3 with TRBJ2-1, with D unresolved. Trimming took 3 bases from V and 0 from J, leaving 15 bases between them. The CDR3 totals 17 residues. CDR1 is LGHNA, CDR2 YSLEER, per germline. The CDR3 sequence: CASSHESISLSYNEQFF. The CDR3 DNA reads TGCGCCAGCAGCCATGAAAGTATTAGCCTCTCCTACAATGAGCAGTTCTTC.

The table lists this clonotype with many counts. The chain recombines TRBV12-3 or TRBV12-4 with TRBJ2-5, with D possibly being TRBD2 (5 bases). The V end was cut by 6 bases, the J end by 4 bases, with 15 bases between. CDR3 length: 14 amino acids. The CDR3 DNA reads TGTGCCAGCAGCCTGGACTTCGGGGTAGAGACCCAGTACTTC. It yields the protein CASSLDFGVETQYF.

In its sample, this clonotype was seen a few times. The CDR3 sequence: CASSQDRRALEAFF. The CDR3 coding sequence is TGCGCCAGCAGCCAAGATCGAAGGGCTCTAGAAGCTTTCTTT. The rearrangement uses TRBV4-3 and TRBJ1-1; D remains ambiguous. Germline V CDR1 and CDR2: LGHNA, YSLEER. V shed 0 bases and J shed 8 bases, with 13 bases lying between them. This CDR3 contains 14 residues.

The chain employs TRBV6-5 and TRBJ2-6, with D possibly matching TRBD1 (5 bases). Trimming pared 4 bases from V and 0 bases from J, leaving 10 bases between. Per germline, CDR1 MNHEY and CDR2 SVGAGI. The length of the CDR3 is 16 residues. CDR3: CASSFRVSSGANVLTF. For the CDR3, the DNA is TGTGCCAGCAGTTTCAGGGTTAGCTCTGGGGCCAACGTCCTGACTTTC.

In its sample, this clonotype was seen many times. The CDR3: CASSRGPYEQYF. CDR3 sequence (DNA): TGTGCCAGCAGTCGGGGGCCCTACGAGCAGTACTTC. The V and J genes are TRBV27 and TRBJ2-7; D possibly uses TRBD1 or TRBD2 (6 bases each). V dropped 5 bases and J dropped 2 bases, with 7 bases sitting between them. CDR1 is MNHEY, CDR2 SMNVEV, per germline (reference sequence). The CDR3 loop spans 12 amino acids.

This clonotype was recorded a few times. J is TRBJ2-7 and V is TRBV12-3 or TRBV12-4, with 9 nucleotides matching TRBD1. Unmatched junction bases numbered 12, after V lost 6 bases and J lost 3 bases. The CDR3 length is 16 residues. The CDR3 loop is CASSSQGQGRDYEQYF. As DNA, the CDR3 is TGTGCCAGCAGCAGTCAAGGACAGGGGAGAGACTACGAGCAGTACTTC.

This clonotype was seen more than once but under ten times. V is TRBV4-2 and J is TRBJ2-7, with 11 bases lining up with TRBD2. Germline-derived CDR1 and CDR2 are LGHNA and YNFKEQ. This CDR3 spans 16 amino acids. Trimming at V came to 2 bases and at J to 3 bases, leaving 6 bases not matched to a gene. DNA for the CDR3: TGTGCCAGCAGCCAATCCCCCGGGACTAGCGGCTACGAGCAGTACTTC. Protein product: CASSQSPGTSGYEQYF.

This sequence joins TRBV5-1 and TRBJ2-5; TRBD2 matches 10 bases. This CDR3 has 17 amino acids. From germline, CDR1 is SGHRS and CDR2 YFSETQ. With V trimmed by 4 bases and J by 5 bases, 14 bases remained unmatched. In DNA, the CDR3 is TGCGCCAGCAGCATCGGAACAATAGCGGGAGGCCATGAGACCCAGTACTTC. It yields the protein CASSIGTIAGGHETQYF.

This clonotype showed up just a few times. The V gene is TRBV7-2, the J gene TRBJ2-7; D unclear. Germline loops: CDR1 SGHTA, CDR2 FQGNSA. Trimming took 4 bases from V and 9 from J, leaving 16 bases between them. CDR3 length: 13 amino acids. As DNA, the CDR3 is TGTGCCAGCAGCTCTGTGTCGGCCGGTGGGCAGTACTTC. This gives the protein CASSSVSAGGQYF.

This clonotype has only a few counts. V gene TRBV11-2 combines with J gene TRBJ2-1, with D possibly TRBD1 on 6 matching bases. CDR1 SGHAT and CDR2 FQNNGV come from the germline V gene. Trimming pared 6 bases from V and 12 bases from J, leaving 18 bases between. CDR3 length: 13 amino acids. The CDR3 DNA is TGTGCCAGCAGGACTACAGCAGGGGTAGTGCAGTTCTTC. Translating it yields CASRTTAGVVQFF.